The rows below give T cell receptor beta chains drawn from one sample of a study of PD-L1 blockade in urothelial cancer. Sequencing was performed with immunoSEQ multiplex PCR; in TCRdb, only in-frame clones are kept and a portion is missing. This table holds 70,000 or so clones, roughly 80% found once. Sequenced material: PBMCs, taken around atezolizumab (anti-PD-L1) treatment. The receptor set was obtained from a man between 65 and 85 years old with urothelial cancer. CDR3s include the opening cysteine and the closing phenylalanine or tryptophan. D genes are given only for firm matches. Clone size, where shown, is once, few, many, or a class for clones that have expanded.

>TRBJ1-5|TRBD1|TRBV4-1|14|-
CASSRGTVNQPQHF
TGCGCCAGCAGCCGCGGGACAGTAAATCAGCCCCAGCATTTT
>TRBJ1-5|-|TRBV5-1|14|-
CASSLGQVDQPQHF
TGCGCCAGCAGCTTGGGACAGGTCGATCAGCCCCAGCATTTT
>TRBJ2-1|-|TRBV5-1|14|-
CASSLELASNEQFF
TGCGCCAGCAGCTTGGAACTAGCTTCCAATGAGCAGTTCTTC
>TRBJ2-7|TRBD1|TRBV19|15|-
CASSIDRGTGYEQYF
TGTGCCAGTAGTATAGATCGCGGGACAGGGTACGAGCAGTACTTC
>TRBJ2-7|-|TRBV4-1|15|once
CASSQVPPSEYEQYF
TGCGCCAGCAGCCAAGTCCCCCCTTCGGAGTACGAGCAGTACTTC
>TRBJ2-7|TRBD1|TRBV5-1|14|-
CASSHDRETYEQYF
TGCGCCAGCAGCCACGACAGGGAAACCTACGAGCAGTACTTC
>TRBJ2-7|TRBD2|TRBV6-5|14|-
CASTSSGSGNEQYF
TGTGCCAGCACGTCTAGCGGGAGCGGTAACGAGCAGTACTTC
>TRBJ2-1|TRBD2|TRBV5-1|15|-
CASSHTSGAYNEQFF
TGCGCCAGCAGCCATACTAGCGGAGCTTACAATGAGCAGTTCTTC
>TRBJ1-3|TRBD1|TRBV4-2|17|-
CASTPEGARLSGNTIYF
TGTGCCAGCACCCCGGAGGGGGCAAGACTATCTGGAAACACCATATATTTT
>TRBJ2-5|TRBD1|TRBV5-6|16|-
CASSLTGQGRQETQYF
TGTGCCAGCAGCTTGACGGGACAGGGGAGGCAAGAGACCCAGTACTTC
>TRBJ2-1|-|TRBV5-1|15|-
CASSLASGVIDEQFF
TGCGCCAGCAGCTTGGCCTCAGGGGTCATCGATGAGCAGTTCTTC
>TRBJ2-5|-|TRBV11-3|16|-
CASSSPPFRAVGGQYF
TGTGCCAGCAGCTCTCCCCCGTTCAGGGCCGTAGGGGGCCAGTACTTC
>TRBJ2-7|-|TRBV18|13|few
CASSPPSSYEQYF
TGTGCCAGCTCACCGCCCAGCTCCTACGAGCAGTACTTC
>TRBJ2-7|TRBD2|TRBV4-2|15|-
CASSPTTGGVGEQYF
TGTGCCAGCAGCCCGACGACGGGGGGTGTTGGGGAGCAGTACTTC
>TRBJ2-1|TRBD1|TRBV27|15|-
CASSGVWGQPNEQFF
TGTGCCAGCAGTGGGGTTTGGGGACAGCCCAATGAGCAGTTCTTC
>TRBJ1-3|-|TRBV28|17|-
CASSFIASRVAGNTIYF
TGTGCCAGCAGTTTCATCGCTTCCAGGGTAGCTGGAAACACCATATATTTT
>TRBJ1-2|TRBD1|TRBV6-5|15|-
CASSYSRGRGYGYTF
TGTGCCAGCAGTTACAGCAGGGGGCGAGGCTATGGCTACACCTTC
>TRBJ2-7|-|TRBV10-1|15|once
CASTRPPTGSYEQYF
TGCGCCAGCACCCGACCCCCGACAGGTTCCTACGAGCAGTACTTC
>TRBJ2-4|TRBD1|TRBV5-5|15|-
CASTITGTGKNIQYF
TGTGCCAGCACCATCACGGGGACAGGGAAAAACATTCAGTACTTC
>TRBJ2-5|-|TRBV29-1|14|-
CSVVGWGDRETQYF
TGCAGCGTTGTAGGTTGGGGGGATCGGGAGACCCAGTACTTC
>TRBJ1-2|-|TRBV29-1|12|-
CSVAPGAGGYTF
TGCAGCGTTGCCCCAGGGGCAGGGGGCTACACCTTC
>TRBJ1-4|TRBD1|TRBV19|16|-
CASSIPSGQINEKLFF
TGTGCCAGTAGTATCCCCTCGGGACAGATTAATGAAAAACTGTTTTTT
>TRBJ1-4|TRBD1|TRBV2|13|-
CASSRTIVDRGTF
TGTGCCAGCTCCCGAACGATTGTGGACAGGGGGACCTTT
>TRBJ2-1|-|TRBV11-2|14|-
CASSGLMGGNEQFF
TGTGCCAGCAGCGGACTAATGGGTGGAAATGAGCAGTTCTTC
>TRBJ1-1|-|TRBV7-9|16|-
CASSLAQFGQQTEAFF
TGTGCCAGCAGCTTAGCGCAATTCGGACAGCAGACTGAAGCTTTCTTT
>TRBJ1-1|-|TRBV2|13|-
CASSETTRAEAFF
TGTGCCAGCAGTGAGACGACCCGGGCTGAAGCTTTCTTT
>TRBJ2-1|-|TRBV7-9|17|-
CASIERGREGVYNEQFF
TGTGCCAGCATCGAAAGAGGGAGGGAGGGGGTCTACAATGAGCAGTTCTTC
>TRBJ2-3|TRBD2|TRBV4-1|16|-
CASSFRASGSTDTQYF
TGCGCCAGCAGCTTTCGGGCTAGCGGAAGCACAGATACGCAGTATTTT
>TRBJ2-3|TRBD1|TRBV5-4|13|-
CASGRGQADTQYF
TGTGCCAGCGGCAGGGGGCAGGCAGATACGCAGTATTTT
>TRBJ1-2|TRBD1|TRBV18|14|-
CASSPARGNGGYTF
TGTGCCAGCTCACCAGCCAGGGGGAATGGGGGCTACACCTTC
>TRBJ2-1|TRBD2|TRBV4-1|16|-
CASSQVSSGSFHEQFF
TGCGCCAGCAGCCAAGTCTCCAGCGGGAGCTTCCATGAGCAGTTCTTC
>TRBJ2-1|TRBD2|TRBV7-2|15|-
CASSQLANSYNEQFF
TGTGCCAGCAGCCAACTAGCGAACTCCTACAATGAGCAGTTCTTC
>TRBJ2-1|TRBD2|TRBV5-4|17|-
CASSRGPGTSGYNEQFF
TGTGCCAGCAGTCGGGGGCCCGGGACTAGCGGGTACAATGAGCAGTTCTTC
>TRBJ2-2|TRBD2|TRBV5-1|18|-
CASSLRLAGGPGAGELFF
TGCGCCAGCAGCTTACGACTAGCGGGAGGGCCAGGCGCCGGGGAGCTGTTTTTT
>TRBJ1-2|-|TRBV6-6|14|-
CASSKREANYGYTF
TGTGCCAGCAGTAAACGGGAGGCTAACTATGGCTACACCTTC
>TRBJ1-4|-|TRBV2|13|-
CASRAGAVVKLFF
TGTGCCAGCAGGGCGGGGGCAGTGGTAAAACTGTTTTTT
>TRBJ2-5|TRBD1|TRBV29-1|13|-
CSVGRTGAKTQYF
TGCAGCGTTGGCCGGACAGGGGCGAAGACCCAGTACTTC
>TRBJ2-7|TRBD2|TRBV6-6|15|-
CASRIAGGLTSEQYF
TGTGCCAGCAGAATAGCGGGAGGGCTTACTTCCGAGCAGTACTTC
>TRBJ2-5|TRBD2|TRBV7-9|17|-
CASSRIELAGVGETQYF
TGTGCCAGCAGTCGAATCGAGTTAGCGGGAGTGGGAGAGACCCAGTACTTC
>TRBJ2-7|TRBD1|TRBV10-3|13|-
CATTPGTVYEQYF
TGTGCCACCACCCCCGGGACAGTGTACGAGCAGTACTTC
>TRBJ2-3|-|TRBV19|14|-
CASSSSNSDDTQYF
TGTGCCAGTAGTTCCTCGAATAGCGACGATACGCAGTATTTT
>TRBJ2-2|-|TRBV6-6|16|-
CASSYSIGENTGELFF
TGTGCCAGCAGTTACTCGATCGGGGAGAACACCGGGGAGCTGTTTTTT
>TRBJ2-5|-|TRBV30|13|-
CAWSQGRGETQYF
TGTGCCTGGAGTCAGGGGAGGGGGGAGACCCAGTACTTC
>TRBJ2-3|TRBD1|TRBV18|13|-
CATWDRVTDTQYF
TGTGCCACCTGGGACAGGGTCACAGATACGCAGTATTTT
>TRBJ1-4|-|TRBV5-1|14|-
CASSPGRVNEKLFF
TGCGCCAGCAGCCCCGGGAGGGTGAATGAAAAACTGTTTTTT
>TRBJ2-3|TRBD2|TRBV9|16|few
CASSVGRGTSTDTQYF
TGTGCCAGCAGCGTAGGTAGGGGGACTAGTACAGATACGCAGTATTTT
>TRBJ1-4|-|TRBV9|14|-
CASSARGLGEKLFF
TGTGCCAGCAGCGCAAGGGGGTTAGGTGAAAAACTGTTTTTT
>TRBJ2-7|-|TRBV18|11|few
CASSTTHEQYF
TGTGCCAGCTCAACCACACACGAGCAGTACTTC
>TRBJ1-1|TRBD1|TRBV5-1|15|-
CASSLQGGENTEAFF
TGCGCCAGCAGCCTGCAAGGGGGCGAGAACACTGAAGCTTTCTTT
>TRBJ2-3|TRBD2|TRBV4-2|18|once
CASSRTGTSGRALDTQYF
TGTGCCAGCAGCCGGACCGGGACTAGCGGGAGGGCCTTAGATACGCAGTATTTT
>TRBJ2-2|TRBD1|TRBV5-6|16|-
CASSLRGQANTGELFF
TGTGCCAGCAGCTTGAGGGGGCAGGCGAACACCGGGGAGCTGTTTTTT
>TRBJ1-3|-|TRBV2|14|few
CASSVVTAGNTIYF
TGTGCCAGCAGTGTAGTGACAGCCGGAAACACCATATATTTT
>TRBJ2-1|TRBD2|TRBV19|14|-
CASSIQREWDEQFF
TGTGCCAGTAGTATCCAGCGGGAATGGGATGAGCAGTTCTTC
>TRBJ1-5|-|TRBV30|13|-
CAWSFQGNQPQHF
TGTGCCTGGAGTTTCCAGGGGAATCAGCCCCAGCATTTT